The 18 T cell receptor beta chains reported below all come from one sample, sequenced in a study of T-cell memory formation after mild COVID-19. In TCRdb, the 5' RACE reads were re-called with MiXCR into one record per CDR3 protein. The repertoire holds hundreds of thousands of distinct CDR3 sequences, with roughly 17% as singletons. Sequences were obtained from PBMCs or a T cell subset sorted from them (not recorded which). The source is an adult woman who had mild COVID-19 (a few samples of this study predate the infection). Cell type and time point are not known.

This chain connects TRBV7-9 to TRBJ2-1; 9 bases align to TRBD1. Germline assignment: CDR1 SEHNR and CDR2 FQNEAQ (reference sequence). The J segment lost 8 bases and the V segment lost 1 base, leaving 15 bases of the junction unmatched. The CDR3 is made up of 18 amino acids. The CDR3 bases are TGTGCCAGCAGCTTAGGAGTAAGTCATATGGACAGGGGTGATGAGCAGTTCTTC. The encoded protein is CASSLGVSHMDRGDEQFF. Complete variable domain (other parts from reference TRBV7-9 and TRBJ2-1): DTGVSQNPRHKITKRGQNVTFRCDPISEHNRLYWYRQTLGQGPEFLTYFQNEAQLEKSRLLSDRFSAERPKGSFSTLEIQRTEQGDSAMYLCASSLGVSHMDRGDEQFFGPGTRLTVL.

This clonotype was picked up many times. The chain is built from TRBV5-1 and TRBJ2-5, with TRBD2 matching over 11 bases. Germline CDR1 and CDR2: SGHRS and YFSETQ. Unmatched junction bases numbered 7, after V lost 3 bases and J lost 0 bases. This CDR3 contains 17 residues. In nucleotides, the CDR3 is TGCGCCAGCAGCTCCCGGACTAGCGGGCCGTACCAAGAGACCCAGTACTTC. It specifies CASSSRTSGPYQETQYF.

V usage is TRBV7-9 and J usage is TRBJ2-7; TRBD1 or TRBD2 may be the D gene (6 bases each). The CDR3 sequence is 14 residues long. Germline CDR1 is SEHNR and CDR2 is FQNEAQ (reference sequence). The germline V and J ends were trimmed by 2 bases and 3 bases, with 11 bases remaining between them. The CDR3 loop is CASSLTGAFYEQYF. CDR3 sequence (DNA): TGTGCCAGCAGCTTAACGGGGGCATTCTACGAGCAGTACTTC.

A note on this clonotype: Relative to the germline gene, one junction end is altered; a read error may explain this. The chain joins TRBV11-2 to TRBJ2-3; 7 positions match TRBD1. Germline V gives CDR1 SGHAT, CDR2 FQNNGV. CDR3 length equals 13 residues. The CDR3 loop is CASSFLQGDKQYF. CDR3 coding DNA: TGTGCCAGCAGCTTTCTCCAGGGGGATAAGCAGTATTTT.

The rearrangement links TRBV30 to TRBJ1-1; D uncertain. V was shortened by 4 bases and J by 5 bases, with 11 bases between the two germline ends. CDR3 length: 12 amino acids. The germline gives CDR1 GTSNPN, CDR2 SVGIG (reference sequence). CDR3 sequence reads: CAWNPVLTEAFF. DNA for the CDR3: TGTGCCTGGAATCCCGTGCTGACTGAAGCTTTCTTT.

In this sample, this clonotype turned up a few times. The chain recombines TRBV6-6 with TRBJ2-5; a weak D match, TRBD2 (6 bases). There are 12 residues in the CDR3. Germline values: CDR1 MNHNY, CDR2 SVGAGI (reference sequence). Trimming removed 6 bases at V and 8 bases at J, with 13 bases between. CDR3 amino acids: CASRGTAGTQYF. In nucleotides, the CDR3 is TGTGCCAGCAGGGGGACTGCCGGTACCCAGTACTTC.

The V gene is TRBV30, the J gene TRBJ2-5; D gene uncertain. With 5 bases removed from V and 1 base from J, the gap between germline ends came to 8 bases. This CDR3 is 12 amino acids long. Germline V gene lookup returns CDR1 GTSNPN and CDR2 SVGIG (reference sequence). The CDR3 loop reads CAWAGRQETQYF. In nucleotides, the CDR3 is TGTGCCTGGGCCGGCCGCCAAGAGACCCAGTACTTC.

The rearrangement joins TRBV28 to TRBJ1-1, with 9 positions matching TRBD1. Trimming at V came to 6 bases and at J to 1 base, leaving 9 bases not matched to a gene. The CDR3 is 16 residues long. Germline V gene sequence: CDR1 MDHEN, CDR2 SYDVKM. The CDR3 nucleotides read TGTGCCAGCAGCGGACAGGGGATTCGGGGGAACACTGAAGCTTTCTTT. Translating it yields CASSGQGIRGNTEAFF.

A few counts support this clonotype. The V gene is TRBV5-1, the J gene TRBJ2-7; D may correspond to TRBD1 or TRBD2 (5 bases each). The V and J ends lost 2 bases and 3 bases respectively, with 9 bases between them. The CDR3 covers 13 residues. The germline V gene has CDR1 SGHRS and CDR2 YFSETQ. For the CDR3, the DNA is TGCGCCAGCAGCTTTGGGACGAACTACGAGCAGTACTTC. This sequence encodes CASSFGTNYEQYF.

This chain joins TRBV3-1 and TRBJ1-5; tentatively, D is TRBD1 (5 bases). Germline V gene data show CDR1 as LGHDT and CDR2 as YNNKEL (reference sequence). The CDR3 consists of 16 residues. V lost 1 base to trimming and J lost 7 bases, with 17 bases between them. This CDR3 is CASSQGGFAGRQPQHF. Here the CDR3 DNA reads TGTGCCAGCAGCCAAGGAGGTTTTGCAGGGCGGCAGCCCCAGCATTTT. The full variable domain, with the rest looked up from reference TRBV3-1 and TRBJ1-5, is DTAVSQTPKYLVTQMGNDKSIKCEQNLGHDTMYWYKQDSKKFLKIMFSYNNKELIINETVPNRFSPKSPDKAHLNLHINSLELGDSAVYFCASSQGGFAGRQPQHFGDGTRLSIL.

In DNA, the CDR3 is TGCGCCAGCCGAATTACAACAGATACGCAGTATTTT. Translation gives CASRITTDTQYF. The chain combines TRBV5-1 with TRBJ2-3; D remains ambiguous. From germline, CDR1 is SGHRS and CDR2 YFSETQ. V was pared by 7 bases and J by 3 bases, with 9 bases between. The CDR3 consists of 12 residues.

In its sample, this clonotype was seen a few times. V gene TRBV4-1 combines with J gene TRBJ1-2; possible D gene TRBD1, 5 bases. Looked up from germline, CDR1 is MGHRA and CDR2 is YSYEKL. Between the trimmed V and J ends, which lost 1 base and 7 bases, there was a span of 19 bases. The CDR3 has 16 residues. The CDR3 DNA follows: TGCGCCAGCAGCCAAGGATTGGCCGCAGGGCGAGGTGGCTACACCTTC. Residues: CASSQGLAAGRGGYTF.

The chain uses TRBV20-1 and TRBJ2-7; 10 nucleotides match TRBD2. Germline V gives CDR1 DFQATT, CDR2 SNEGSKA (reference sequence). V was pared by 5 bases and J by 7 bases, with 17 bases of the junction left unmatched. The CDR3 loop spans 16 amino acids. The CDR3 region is CSARTSGVGFTGEQYF. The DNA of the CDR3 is TGCAGTGCTCGGACTAGCGGAGTGGGGTTCACGGGGGAGCAGTACTTC.

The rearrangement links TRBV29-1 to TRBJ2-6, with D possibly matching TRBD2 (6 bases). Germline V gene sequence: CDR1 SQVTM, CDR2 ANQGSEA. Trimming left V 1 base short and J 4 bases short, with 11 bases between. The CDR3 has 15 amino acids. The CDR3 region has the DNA TGCAGCGTTGAAGGGCCCGGAGGGGGGGCCAACGTCCTGACTTTC. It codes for CSVEGPGGGANVLTF.

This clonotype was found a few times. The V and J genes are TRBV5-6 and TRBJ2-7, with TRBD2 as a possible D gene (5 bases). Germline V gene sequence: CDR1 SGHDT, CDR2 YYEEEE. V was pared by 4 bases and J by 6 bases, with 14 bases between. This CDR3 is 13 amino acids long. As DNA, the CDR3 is TGTGCCAGCAGCCCTCTCGGGGTCGGCGAGCAGTACTTC. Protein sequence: CASSPLGVGEQYF.

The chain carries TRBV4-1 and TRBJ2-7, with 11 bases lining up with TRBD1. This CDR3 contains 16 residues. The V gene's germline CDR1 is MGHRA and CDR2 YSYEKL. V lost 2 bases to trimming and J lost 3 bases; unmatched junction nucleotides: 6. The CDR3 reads CASSQPGTGGVYEQYF. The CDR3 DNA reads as TGCGCCAGCAGCCAACCAGGGACAGGGGGAGTCTACGAGCAGTACTTC.

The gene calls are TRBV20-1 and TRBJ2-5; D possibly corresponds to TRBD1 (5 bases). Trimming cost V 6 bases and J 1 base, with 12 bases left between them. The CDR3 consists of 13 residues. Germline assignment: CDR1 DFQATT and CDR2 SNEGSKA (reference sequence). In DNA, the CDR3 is TGCAGTGCACCGAAAACAGGCCAAGAGACCCAGTACTTC. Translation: CSAPKTGQETQYF.

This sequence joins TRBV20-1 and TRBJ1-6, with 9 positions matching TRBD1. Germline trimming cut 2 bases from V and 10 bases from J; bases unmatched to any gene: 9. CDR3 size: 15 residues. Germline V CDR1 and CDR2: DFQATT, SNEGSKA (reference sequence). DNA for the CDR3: TGCAGTGCTAGACGCCCCGGGACAGGGAACTCACCCCTCCACTTT. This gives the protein CSARRPGTGNSPLHF.